This T cell receptor beta chain was captured in a study of cytomegalovirus exposure and HLA in healthy donors. Notes on the study in general: Earlier analysis yielded a pattern in which most TCR beta V segments were productive about 90% or about 30% of the time. By a later analysis, the bulk of CMV-associated TCR beta chains appeared HLA-restricted. Several of the most significant clusters appeared, in a later analysis, to be linked to common viral pathogens.

The PCR contained 60 Vbeta and 13 Jbeta primers. The data were produced by immunoSEQ multiplex PCR, yet TCRdb's version contains in-frame clones alone and is incomplete. The sample holds under 200,000 clones, 75% to 90% seen once. With regard to this clone: Its antigen remains unidentified.

The CDR3 extends over 15 amino acids. Trimming shortened V by 2 bases and J by 2 bases, and 12 bases separated the two germline ends. The germline gives CDR1 SGHDT, CDR2 YYEEEE. This TCR derives from a man aged 18 to 30 in good health and CMV-seropositive. The source material was PBMCs. The gene calls are TRBV5-6 and TRBJ2-3; possible D gene TRBD2, 6 bases. CDR3 in amino acids: CASSFKGLLTDTQYF. The CDR3 DNA is TGTGCCAGCAGCTTTAAGGGACTCCTCACAGATACGCAGTATTTT.